This T cell receptor (beta chain) was captured in a study of T cells in Graves' hyperthyroidism and ophthalmopathy. Study-wide results and caveats: Before onset, by a median of approximately 6.2 months, the model predicted ophthalmopathy. Within blood appeared most thyroid clonotypes that had expanded above 0.001.

Lactation, pregnancy, other autoimmune disease or uncontrolled infection led to exclusion of patients. The diagnostic basis comprised clinical symptoms, serum thyroxine and TRAb, thyroid ultrasound and orbital computed tomography. The source material, RNA transcripts, was used to amplify TCR beta CDR3 regions. The HTBI primer set served for first-round RT-PCR of the TCR CDR3. TCRdb re-derived calls from the multiplex PCR reads in MiXCR, one entry per CDR3 protein. This sample has some 490,000 distinct CDR3 sequences, with 20% to 25% found just once. At least ten counts were recorded for this clonotype. Its specificity is unknown. The germline V gene has CDR1 SGHAT and CDR2 FQNNGV. The CDR3 is 14 amino acids. V was clipped by 5 bases and J by 1 base, with 12 bases between them.

J is TRBJ2-7 and V is TRBV11-2; D may be TRBD2 (5 bases). This TCR was sampled from a woman aged 70-85 years with Graves' ophthalmopathy. The sample comprised blood. Written as DNA, the CDR3 is TGTGCCAGCAGCCAGAGGGTCCGGTCCTACGAGCAGTACTTC. Amino acids: CASSQRVRSYEQYF. Complete variable domain (other parts from reference TRBV11-2 and TRBJ2-7): EAGVAQSPRYKIIEKRQSVAFWCNPISGHATLYWYQQILGQGPKLLIQFQNNGVVDDSQLPKDRFSAERLKGVDSTLKIQPAKLEDSAVYLCASSQRVRSYEQYFGPGTRLTVT.